The sequence of this T cell receptor beta chain was determined in a study of OX40 agonist ivuxolimab in advanced cancers. With respect to the entire study: Ivuxolimab was an agonistic, fully human IgG2 monoclonal antibody directed against OX40 (CD134), a costimulatory receptor. Prior anti-PD-1, anti-PD-L1 or anti-CTLA-4 therapy was permitted, and checkpoint inhibitors had been received by roughly 40% of dose-escalation patients. The monotherapy dose-escalation portion (N ≈ 52 patients) of the phase I ivuxolimab trial is reported in the paper. Of the roughly 50 dose-escalation patients, hepatocellular carcinoma was present in around 20, melanoma in around 15, renal cell carcinoma in 9 and head and neck cancer in 9. A male proportion of approximately 83% and a mean age of roughly 55 years, ranging from about 23 to 79, were recorded for the dose-escalation cohort. Partial responses were achieved by three dose-escalation patients, of whom one had hepatocellular carcinoma and two had cutaneous melanoma. Peripheral TCRbeta sequencing was intended to test whether TCR sequence diversity was altered and clonal T-cell expansion was caused by ivuxolimab. Intravenous ivuxolimab was administered to patients every 2 weeks at six dose levels: 0.01, 0.1, 0.3, 1.5, 3 and 10 mg/kg.

The investigation overall reported the following: At doses from 0.1 to 3.0 mg/kg, clonal expansion was seen in both CD4+ and CD8+ blood T cells between baseline and week 6. Low levels of normalized T-cell clonal expansion were also seen in some nonresponding patients. In the 0.1-3.0 mg/kg groups, partial responders had among the lowest normalized peripheral clonal expansion, particularly in CD8+ T cells. Which antigens the clonally expanded peripheral T cells were specific for was not determined. After ivuxolimab, CD8+ T cells had more expanded clones than CD4+ T cells on average.

For sequencing of the TCRbeta CDR3 region, genomic DNA was extracted from the sorted cells. The immunoSEQ Assay was used for sequencing of TCRbeta CDR3 regions. The immuneACCESS repertoire file appears here via TCRdb, limited to in-frame rearrangements. These files lack a portion of the clones; in checked studies, under half of the deficit traces to unresolved V genes, and the cause of the others is not known. This sample holds about 86,000 clones; about 89% were observed only once. About 9% of the sample is taken by the ten largest. Patients with a history of autoimmune disease or receiving systemic immunosuppression were excluded from the trial. Peripheral blood for TCR sequencing was collected from all dose cohorts at baseline, on cycle 4 day 1, and on cycle 7 day 1. Samples came from an open-label, multicenter, first-in-human phase I dose-escalation trial of ivuxolimab. Adults with locally advanced or metastatic melanoma, renal cell carcinoma, hepatocellular carcinoma or head and neck squamous cell carcinoma were enrolled in the trial. CD4+ and CD8+ T cells were sorted separately from peripheral blood before TCR sequencing.

Turning to this clone: The antigen it binds to is not known. No much larger clone exists at a distance of one base, and base qualities are not known.

Its CDR3 holds 11 amino acids, cysteine through phenylalanine. The only DNA kept is the CDR3, 33 bases in frame from the first base. V is shortened by 5 bases, J by 6 bases, and the region joining them spans 8 bases. According to the germline V gene, CDR1 reads MNHEY and CDR2 reads SVGAGI. This specimen was CD4+ or CD8+ T cells sorted from blood, taken in a trial of the OX40 agonist ivuxolimab. The chain is made from TRBV6-5 and TRBJ2-7; the D gene is perhaps TRBD2, from 7 matching bases. The clonotype originates from an adult with an advanced solid tumor such as melanoma, head and neck, liver or kidney cancer. The CDR3 reads as follows: CASSGGAEQYF. The base sequence is TGTGCCAGCAGTGGGGGGGCCGAGCAGTACTTC.